This is a list of T cell receptor beta chains from one sample in a study of T cells in Graves' hyperthyroidism and ophthalmopathy. TCRdb redid the calling of the multiplex PCR reads with MiXCR, one entry per CDR3 protein. The sample has about 570,000 distinct CDR3 sequences; around 46% are singletons. The specimen was peripheral blood or thyroid tissue (not recorded which). These receptors were collected from an adult woman with Graves' disease, either hyperthyroidism or ophthalmopathy (not recorded which). Both conserved end residues are part of each CDR3. A D gene is named only where the DNA matches it firmly. Some rows have no size entry. The others give once, few or many, or a class for an expanded clone.

>TRBV7-2|-|-|TRBJ2-2
CASVRNTGELFF
TGTGCCAGCGTCCGGAACACCGGGGAGCTGTTTTTT
>TRBV15|-|-|TRBJ2-7
CATSREVGVYEQYF
TGTGCCACCAGCAGAGAGGTGGGGGTCTACGAGCAGTACTTC
>TRBV7-2|-|-|TRBJ1-6
CASSPSPLHF
TGTGCCAGCAGCCCTTCACCCCTCCACTTT
>TRBV2|-|TRBD2|TRBJ2-5
CASSVRLAGAGETQYF
TGTGCCAGCAGTGTACGGCTAGCGGGAGCGGGTGAGACCCAGTACTTC
>TRBV6-1|-|TRBD1|TRBJ2-5
CVSNIQGAQETQYF
TGTGTCAGCAATATACAGGGGGCCCAAGAGACCCAGTACTTC
>TRBV29-1|-|TRBD1|TRBJ2-7
CSTQGAGGYEQYF
TGCAGCACTCAGGGGGCCGGTGGCTACGAGCAGTACTTC
>TRBV6-1|few|-|TRBJ1-1
CASNGNRVDTEAFF
TGTGCCAGCAACGGAAACAGGGTCGACACTGAAGCTTTCTTT
>TRBV18|few|TRBD1|TRBJ2-7
CASSRRDSNYEQYF
TGTGCCAGCTCCCGCCGGGACAGCAACTACGAGCAGTACTTC
>TRBV6-2/TRBV6-3|many|-|TRBJ2-7
CASKAYRLEQYF
TGTGCCAGCAAGGCGTACCGGTTGGAGCAGTACTTC
>TRBV25-1|-|-|TRBJ2-5
CACSASLLETQYF
-
>TRBV11-2|-|-|TRBJ1-5
CASSSQRGSQPQHF
TGTGCCAGCAGCTCCCAGCGGGGAAGCCAGCCCCAGCATTTT
>TRBV9|-|-|TRBJ1-5
CAISGPGQPQHF
TGTGCCATCAGCGGGCCTGGTCAGCCCCAGCATTTT
>TRBV29-1|-|-|TRBJ1-5
CGVERPRAVNQPQHF
TGCGGCGTTGAAAGGCCCAGGGCGGTCAATCAGCCCCAGCATTTT
>TRBV6-2/TRBV6-3|-|-|TRBJ1-1
CASRERQSNTEAFF
TGTGCCAGCAGGGAAAGACAGTCTAACACTGAAGCTTTCTTT
>TRBV7-2|few|TRBD1|TRBJ2-7
CASSHRDSSREQYF
TGTGCCAGCAGCCACCGGGACAGTTCGAGGGAGCAGTACTTC
>TRBV30|few|TRBD2|TRBJ2-7
CAWSIGRAYEQYF
TGTGCCTGGAGTATCGGGAGGGCCTACGAGCAGTACTTC
>TRBV4-1|few|-|TRBJ2-7
CASSQEASAGHLGEQYF
TGCGCCAGCAGCCAAGAGGCTTCGGCGGGACACCTAGGCGAGCAGTACTTC
>TRBV10-3|-|-|TRBJ2-7
CAISEEYEQYF
TGTGCCATCAGTGAGGAGTACGAGCAGTACTTC
>TRBV15|few|-|TRBJ2-5
CATSRDQGFEETQYF
TGTGCCACCAGCAGAGATCAGGGGTTCGAAGAGACCCAGTACTTC
>TRBV7-9|-|TRBD1|TRBJ2-5
CASSSSGTGLSETQYF
TGTGCCAGCAGCTCCTCCGGGACAGGGTTGTCGGAGACCCAGTACTTC
>TRBV24-1|few|-|TRBJ1-2
CATSSFGQGNGYTF
TGTGCCACCAGCAGCTTCGGGCAGGGTAATGGCTACACCTTC
>TRBV4-3|-|TRBD1|TRBJ2-7
CASSQLRVGQGKQYF
TGCGCCAGCAGCCAGCTGCGTGTGGGACAGGGGAAGCAGTACTTC
>TRBV5-1|-|-|TRBJ1-2
CASSQTGSYGYTF
TGCGCCAGCAGCCAGACAGGTTCCTATGGCTACACCTTC
>TRBV19|many|TRBD2|TRBJ2-2
CATATSPNTGELFF
TGTGCCACTGCGACTAGCCCCAACACCGGGGAGCTGTTTTTT
>TRBV15|-|TRBD1|TRBJ1-5
CAASSLDRVQPQHF
TGTGCCGCCAGCAGTTTAGACAGGGTTCAGCCCCAGCATTTT
>TRBV28|-|-|TRBJ1-1
CASSEPVGLKSKAFF
TGTGCCAGCAGTGAGCCGGTAGGCTTAAAGAGTAAAGCTTTCTTT
>TRBV7-4|-|-|TRBJ1-3
CASSYSGRARNEQFSGNTIYF
TGTGCCAGCAGCTATAGCGGGAGGGCCCGCAATGAGCAGTTCTCTGGAAACACCATATATTTT
>TRBV7-7|-|TRBD1|TRBJ2-3
CAIGTGASDTQYF
TGTGCTATCGGGACAGGGGCATCAGATACGCAGTATTTT
>TRBV2|once|-|TRBJ1-2
CARRFGQGNWGYTF
TGTGCTAGGAGGTTCGGGCAGGGGAATTGGGGCTACACCTTC
>TRBV20-1|many|-|TRBJ1-5
CSAVGGGADRQPQHF
TGCAGTGCCGTCGGGGGGGGGGCCGATCGTCAGCCCCAGCATTTT
>TRBV5-1|many|TRBD2|TRBJ2-5
CASSFPLAGKETQYF
TGCGCCAGCAGCTTCCCTCTAGCGGGAAAAGAGACCCAGTACTTC
>TRBV7-9|many|TRBD1|TRBJ2-7
CASSRGQHEQYF
TGTGCCAGCAGCAGGGGACAGCACGAGCAGTACTTC